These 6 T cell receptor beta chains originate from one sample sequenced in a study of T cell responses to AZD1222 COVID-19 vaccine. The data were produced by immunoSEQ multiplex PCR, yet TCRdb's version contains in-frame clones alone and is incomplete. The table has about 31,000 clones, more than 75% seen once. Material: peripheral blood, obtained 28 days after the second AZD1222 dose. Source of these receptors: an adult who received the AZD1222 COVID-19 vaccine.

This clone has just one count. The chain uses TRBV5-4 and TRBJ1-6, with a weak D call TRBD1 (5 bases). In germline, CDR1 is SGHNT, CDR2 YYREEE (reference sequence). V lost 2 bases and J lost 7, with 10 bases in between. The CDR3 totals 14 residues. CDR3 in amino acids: CASSFTGDNSPLHF. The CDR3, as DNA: TGTGCCAGCAGCTTTACAGGTGACAATTCACCCCTCCACTTT.

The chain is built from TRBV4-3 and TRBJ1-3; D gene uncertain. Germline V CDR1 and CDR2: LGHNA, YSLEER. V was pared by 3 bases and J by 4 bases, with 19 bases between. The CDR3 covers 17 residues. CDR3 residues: CASSQSASVGFGNTIYF. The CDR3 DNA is TGCGCCAGCAGCCAGAGTGCGTCGGTAGGGTTCGGAAACACCATATATTTT.

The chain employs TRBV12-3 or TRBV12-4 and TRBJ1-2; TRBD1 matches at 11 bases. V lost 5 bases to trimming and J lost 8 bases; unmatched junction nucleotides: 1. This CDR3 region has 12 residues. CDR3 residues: CASSGTGGGYTF. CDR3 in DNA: TGTGCCAGCAGTGGGACAGGGGGAGGCTACACCTTC.

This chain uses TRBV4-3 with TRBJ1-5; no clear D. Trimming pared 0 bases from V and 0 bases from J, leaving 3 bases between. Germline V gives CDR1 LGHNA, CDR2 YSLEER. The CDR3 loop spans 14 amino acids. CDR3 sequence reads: CASSQDLSNQPQHF. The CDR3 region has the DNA TGCGCCAGCAGCCAAGATCTTAGCAATCAGCCCCAGCATTTT.

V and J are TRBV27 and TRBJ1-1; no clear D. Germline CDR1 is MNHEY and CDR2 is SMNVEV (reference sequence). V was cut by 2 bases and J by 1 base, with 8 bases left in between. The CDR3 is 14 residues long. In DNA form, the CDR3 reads TGTGCCAGCAGTTTAAACGGAAGGAACACTGAAGCTTTCTTT. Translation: CASSLNGRNTEAFF.

The CDR3 loop is CASSVGSGLNNEQFF. CDR3 nucleotides: TGTGCCAGCAGCGTAGGTTCCGGGTTGAACAATGAGCAGTTCTTC. The chain couples TRBV9 to TRBJ2-1; no clear D. CDR1 and CDR2 from the germline V gene are SGDLS and YYNGEE. V lost 0 bases, J lost 5 bases, and 12 bases lay in between. The CDR3 spans 15 residues.